These 8 T cell receptor beta chains originate from one sample sequenced in a study of CD8 T cells in ankylosing spondylitis. Whole-study results and caveats: A TCR beta motif of 7 to 9 highly homologous variants seemed to mark ankylosing spondylitis blood.

For these receptors, no antigen is known. TCRdb re-called the 5' RACE reads with MiXCR, one entry per CDR3 protein. The sample includes about 400,000 distinct CDR3 sequences, approximately 20% seen only once; the top ten take roughly 16%. Sequencing input: blood, either unsorted or a sorted T cell fraction (not recorded which). The receptor source for this set is a male donor with ankylosing spondylitis.

In its sample, this clonotype was seen a few times. V gene TRBV9 combines with J gene TRBJ2-5; 7 bases match TRBD1. There are 13 residues in the CDR3. Germline V gene data show CDR1 as SGDLS and CDR2 as YYNGEE. Trimming cost V 3 bases and J 2 bases; bases outside gene matches: 1. CDR3 DNA sequence: TGTGCCAGCAGCGAGGGACAGCAAGAGACCCAGTACTTC. Its protein product is CASSEGQQETQYF.

This clonotype was picked up a small number of times. The chain links TRBV5-6 to TRBJ2-1; D may be TRBD1 or TRBD2 (5 bases each). Trimming shortened V by 0 bases and J by 2 bases, and 12 bases separated the two germline ends. The CDR3 extends over 16 amino acids. Germline V gene data show CDR1 as SGHDT and CDR2 as YYEEEE. The CDR3 DNA reads TGTGCCAGCAGCTTGGTTGGGACCCAACCCTACAATGAGCAGTTCTTC. Its translation: CASSLVGTQPYNEQFF. Using reference TRBV5-6 and TRBJ2-1 for the parts outside the CDR3, the full variable domain is DAGVTQSPTHLIKTRGQQVTLRCSPKSGHDTVSWYQQALGQGPQFIFQYYEEEERQRGNFPDRFSGHQFPNYSSELNVNALLLGDSALYLCASSLVGTQPYNEQFFGPGTRLTVL.

The chain carries TRBV10-3 and TRBJ1-1, with a possible D match to TRBD1 (5 bases). V gave up 10 bases and J gave up 0 bases, with 9 bases separating them. Germline V gives CDR1 ENHRY, CDR2 SYGVKD. The CDR3 consists of 12 residues. In DNA, the CDR3 is TGTGCCACCAGGGTTATGAACACTGAAGCTTTCTTT. Amino acids: CATRVMNTEAFF.

Only a few counts were recorded for this clonotype. As DNA, the CDR3 is TGCGCCAGCAAGACGGATCCAGGACGGGGTTTTTCTGGCTACACCTTC. Protein product: CASKTDPGRGFSGYTF. The chain joins TRBV5-1 to TRBJ1-2; no clear D gene. The germline gives CDR1 SGHRS, CDR2 YFSETQ. V lost 6 bases and J 7 bases, leaving 25 bases between the germline ends. This CDR3 region has 16 residues. Full variable domain (outside the CDR3, taken from reference TRBV5-1 and TRBJ1-2): KAGVTQTPRYLIKTRGQQVTLSCSPISGHRSVSWYQQTPGQGLQFLFEYFSETQRNKGNFPGRFSGRQFSNSRSEMNVSTLELGDSALYLCASKTDPGRGFSGYTFGSGTRLTVV.

As for this clonotype: The junction does not match germline at one end; this may be a read error. This chain joins TRBV7-3 and TRBJ2-7; weak D call: TRBD1 (6 bases). Germline loops: CDR1 SGHTA, CDR2 FQGTGA. The CDR3 is 14 amino acids. The CDR3 coding sequence is TGTGCCAGCAGCGTAACAGGGATGGGCTACGAGCAGTACTTC. Translation gives CASSVTGMGYEQYF.

This clonotype was observed a few times. The chain couples TRBV6-5 to TRBJ2-6; D might be TRBD1 (5 bases). The germline CDR1 and CDR2 sequences are MNHEY and SVGAGI. V was trimmed by 0 bases and J by 0 bases, leaving 15 bases between them. This CDR3 has 19 amino acids. The CDR3 bases are TGTGCCAGCAGTTACTCTTCGGCCAGGGTTATCTCTGGGGCCAACGTCCTGACTTTC. Translation gives CASSYSSARVISGANVLTF.

The sample holds a few counts of this clonotype. The rearrangement joins TRBV7-6 to TRBJ2-1; D call uncertain. There are 11 residues in the CDR3. Germline loops: CDR1 SGHVS, CDR2 FNYEAQ. V was pared by 2 bases and J by 10 bases, with 6 bases between. The CDR3 bases are TGTGCCAGCAGCTTATCCAGGGAGCAGTTCTTC. It is translated as CASSLSREQFF.

This chain connects TRBV9 to TRBJ1-4, with 7 bases that match TRBD1. The germline CDR1 and CDR2 sequences are SGDLS and YYNGEE. The CDR3 loop spans 14 amino acids. Losses at the gene ends were 4 bases for V and 7 bases for J; bases not matched to a gene: 7. The CDR3 reads CASSMTTGSEKLFF. As DNA, the CDR3 is TGTGCCAGCAGCATGACGACAGGGAGTGAAAAACTGTTTTTT.